This T cell receptor (beta chain) was documented in a study of high-grade serous ovarian cancer treatment subgroups. About the study: Samples averaged 14,192 reads and roughly 7,700 unique TCR beta rearrangements. Study findings and constraints: Repertoire analysis covered CDR3 alone, not CDR1 or CDR2. These tumor repertoires lack spatial information from bulk sequencing. Repertoire similarity ranged about 0.11 to 0.79 between tumors of one patient.

Tumor tissue was taken before any definitive surgery or chemotherapy was given. Assay: immunoSEQ multiplex PCR; the TCRdb copy retains only in-frame clones and omits some. Of about 4,900 clones listed, 65% to 70% are singletons. About this clone itself: Its antigen is currently unknown.

This receptor was identified in a human donor with high-grade serous ovarian cancer. Sequenced: tumor tissue.

The CDR3 bases are TGTGCCAGCAGCTTAGAGCCGTACCCGAACACCGGGGAGCTGTTTTTT. Translated, it gives CASSLEPYPNTGELFF. The chain recombines TRBV11-2 with TRBJ2-2, with D hard to call. Deletions cut 0 bases from V and 0 bases from J, with 8 bases between. CDR3 size: 16 residues. CDR1 and CDR2 from the germline V gene are SGHAT and FQNNGV.